A selection of T cell receptor beta chains follows, all from one sample in a study of PD-1 blockade in classical Hodgkin lymphoma. Generated by immunoSEQ multiplex PCR, the TCRdb table keeps only in-frame clones and is missing some. The table records 25,000 to 35,000 clones, about 71% of them present only once. This specimen consisted of peripheral blood mononuclear cells (PBMCs), obtained before the second cycle of nivolumab. These TCRs come from a human donor with classical Hodgkin lymphoma. Both conserved end residues are part of each CDR3. D genes are given only for firm matches. Not all rows give a size; the values are once, few, many and, for expanded clones, a class.

J,V,size,D,DNA,CDR3
TRBJ1-2,TRBV7-9,NA,NA,TGTGCCAGCAGCTTAGGGGTGGTGGGATTCGGCTACACCTTC,CASSLGVVGFGYTF
TRBJ2-3,TRBV7-6,NA,NA,TGTGCCAGCAGCTACCGACAGACAAGCACAGATACGCAGTATTTT,CASSYRQTSTDTQYF
TRBJ1-1,TRBV4-3,NA,NA,TGCGCCAGCAGCCAAGGTTGGACGGAGAACACTGAAGCTTTCTTT,CASSQGWTENTEAFF
TRBJ2-6,TRBV5-5,NA,NA,TGTGCCAGCGGCAGCTTAAGGGCAGACCTCTCTGGGGCCAACGTCCTGACTTTC,CASGSLRADLSGANVLTF
TRBJ2-2,TRBV28,NA,TRBD2,TGTGCCAGCAGTTTATGGGGACTAGCGGGGGGGCCCGGGGAGCTGTTTTTT,CASSLWGLAGGPGELFF
TRBJ2-1,TRBV2,NA,NA,TGTGCCAGCAGTGAGGGGGGTGAGCAGTTCTTC,CASSEGGEQFF
TRBJ2-1,TRBV30,NA,TRBD2,TGTGCCTGGAGGGGGTTGGGACTAGCGGGGTCTGAGCAGTTCTTC,CAWRGLGLAGSEQFF
TRBJ1-5,TRBV7-2,NA,NA,TGTGCCAGCAGCCCCCGTAATCAGCCCCAGCATTTT,CASSPRNQPQHF
TRBJ1-3,TRBV7-9,NA,NA,TGTGCCAGCAGCTTAGACACCATATATTTT,CASSLDTIYF
TRBJ2-3,TRBV4-1,once,NA,TGCGCCAGCAGCCAAGTAAATTTAGTGAGCACAGATACGCAGTATTTT,CASSQVNLVSTDTQYF
TRBJ2-1,TRBV2,NA,TRBD1,TGTGCCAGTCAAGGGGCTTGGACAGGGGGCAGCAATGAGCAGTTCTTC,CASQGAWTGGSNEQFF
TRBJ2-2,TRBV28,once,TRBD2,TGTGCCAGCAGTTTCCCTAGCGGGGGCTCCCTTGCGAACACCGGGGAGCTGTTTTTT,CASSFPSGGSLANTGELFF
TRBJ2-5,TRBV7-9,NA,NA,TGTGCCAGCAGCTTAGAGGGGGGAGAGACCCAGTACTTC,CASSLEGGETQYF
TRBJ1-5,TRBV19,NA,TRBD1,TGTGCCAGTAGTACCCGGCTGGGACAGGGGGCGTTTCAGCCCCAGCATTTT,CASSTRLGQGAFQPQHF
TRBJ2-7,TRBV7-2,few,NA,TGTGCCAGCAGCTTAGCAGGGGCGGAGCAGTACTTC,CASSLAGAEQYF
TRBJ1-2,TRBV4-1,few,TRBD1,TGCGCCAGCAGCCCAGACAGTACAGGGGGCGTAAACTATGGCTACACCTTC,CASSPDSTGGVNYGYTF
TRBJ1-2,TRBV5-4,NA,NA,TGTGCCAGCAGCTTGGACGCCTCGGCGGCCTATGGCTACACCTTC,CASSLDASAAYGYTF
TRBJ1-1,TRBV29-1,few,NA,TGCAGCGTTGTCTCCGGGAACACTGAAGCTTTCTTT,CSVVSGNTEAFF
TRBJ2-7,TRBV29-1,NA,TRBD1,TGCAGCGTTGAACTGGGGGACAGAGCCTACGAGCAGTACTTC,CSVELGDRAYEQYF
TRBJ2-5,TRBV2,NA,NA,TGTGCCAGCAGTGGGGCCACAGGACAAGAGACCCAGTACTTC,CASSGATGQETQYF
TRBJ2-7,TRBV9,once,NA,TGTGCCAGCAGCGTAGACGGGGGGCCGGCGTACGAGCAGTACTTC,CASSVDGGPAYEQYF
TRBJ1-2,TRBV6-1,NA,TRBD1,TGTGCCAGCAGTGAAGCGTCAATGCGACAGGGTGAGGGCTATGGCTACACCTTC,CASSEASMRQGEGYGYTF
TRBJ2-7,TRBV7-3,NA,NA,TGTGCCAGCAGCTTAGGTCGTGGGGGCGAGCAGTACTTC,CASSLGRGGEQYF
TRBJ1-1,TRBV11-2,few,NA,TGTGCCAGCATGCTCAACCCAAACTCCATGAACACTGAAGCTTTCTTT,CASMLNPNSMNTEAFF
TRBJ2-7,TRBV29-1,NA,TRBD2,TGCAGCGTTGAAGATAGACGAGTGGGACTAGAAAGGGGCGAGCAGTACTTC,CSVEDRRVGLERGEQYF
TRBJ1-6,TRBV6-5,NA,NA,TGTGCCAGCAGTTTCAGGGCCTATAATTCACCCCTCCACTTT,CASSFRAYNSPLHF
TRBJ1-5,TRBV19,NA,TRBD1,TGTGCCAACAAGACAGGGGGTAAACAGCCCCAGCATTTT,CANKTGGKQPQHF